This T cell receptor (beta chain) was sequenced in a study of cytomegalovirus exposure and HLA in healthy donors (dated by TCRdb to 2016 to 2017). The study in broad terms: In an earlier analysis of approximately 640 of the donors, roughly 300 Gb of sequence data and some 120 million unique TCR beta sequences from about 180 million T cells were reported. All discovery cohort repertoires had been generated using a single sequencing platform. Of the 350 to 400 genotyped donors, approximately 83% fell in the genetic ancestry cluster associated with self-reported Caucasian donors. Roughly 300 gigabases of sequencing data and around 80 million unique TCR sequences made up an early release that covered several hundred HLA-typed donors. HLA typing included class I and class II loci at four-digit resolution. Among 398 genotyped donors of the cohort, an average of about 240,000 unique TCR beta nucleotide sequences were sequenced per donor, around 20% of them non-productive. Donor age, sex, ethnicity and CMV serostatus were collected together with the repertoire data. Genome-wide SNP genotypes for about 60% of the roughly 670 donors were used in a later genetic analysis, which treated that subset as a discovery cohort. The study aimed to test whether signatures of past pathogen exposure could be identified by cataloging public T cell receptors. Roughly 5 DR-DQ haplotypes were handled as single units for association and clustering, since linkage in the cohort was strong. The study profiled the T cell repertoires of fewer than 850 subjects by immunosequencing and related them to cytomegalovirus serostatus. Typing coverage varied by locus: 629-630 donors for A, B, C, DRB1 and DQB1; approximately 500 for DQA1; about 590 for DPA1; around 490 for DPB1. To decide whether each TCR beta V gene segment behaved as functional or pseudogenic, an earlier analysis of approximately 600 of the donors relied on high-throughput TCR beta sequencing. A separate validation cohort of about 110 different subjects was used in addition to the approximately 640-subject first cohort. To study patterns of TCR occurrence, a later analysis re-analyzed previously published TCR beta repertoires from more than 550 donors and added high-resolution HLA genotyping. Rather than using new phenotypic data, the later analysis identified candidate immune exposures from TCR beta sequences and from how often those sequences occurred across donors. To predict cytomegalovirus infection status, the study brought together high-throughput TCR immunosequencing, statistical association of individual TCRs with disease status, and machine learning.

Comments on this clone: Its antigen specificity is not known. No clone much larger than this one lies a single base away; base qualities are absent.

Points the paper makes about the study in general: Specific HLA alleles were associated with 18,000 or so TCR beta sequences at a false discovery rate of 0.05 in a later analysis. In a later analysis, TCR association rates were found to vary across HLA loci, with the most associated TCRs seen for DRB1 alleles and the fewest for HLA-C alleles. In a later analysis, HLA-associated TCR beta chains were found to be more clonally expanded and to have lower generation probabilities than equally common non-associated chains. The study listed 150 to 200 TCR beta chains as associated with cytomegalovirus. In both the original and validation cohorts, the classifier was reported to diagnose cytomegalovirus status with high specificity and sensitivity. In a later analysis, most CMV-associated TCR beta chains were found to appear HLA-restricted, with HLA associations seemingly driven largely by CMV exposure. A group of highly shared sequence variants was considered likely to be a technical artifact of the sequencing pipeline. A further reported finding was that TCR beta sequences accurately predicted the HLA-A and HLA-B alleles for most subjects in the first cohort. The authors suggested that the approach could potentially be generalized to other disease states and immunological phenotypes. Presence/absence analyses assumed roughly uniform sequencing depth across donors, an assumption that may not hold. V-gene and J-gene trimming of TCR beta chains was associated with a missense DCLRE1C variant in a later genetic analysis, and the association was replicated in an independent cohort. Linkage disequilibrium might explain the correlated functional status among segregating V segments, but an unknown experimental factor could not be ruled out. Because the 87-base-pair reads could not distinguish some IMGT-functional V segments, including TRBV6-2 and TRBV6-3, those segments were excluded. Several of the top co-occurrence clusters appeared to be linked to parvovirus B19, influenza, CMV and Epstein-Barr virus, according to a later analysis. A few of the identified cytomegalovirus-associated TCR beta chains were confirmed in vitro to be specific for cytomegalovirus antigens. Assigning TCR associations to individual alleles was difficult when HLA alleles, especially DR and DQ, strongly co-occurred. Because counts were too low, roughly 18 rarely observed V segments, including chromosome 9 orphons, were left out of the earlier analysis of 587 of the donors. HLA typing was unavailable for some donors at each locus, so association tests used only the typed subset. A later genetic analysis reported fewer N-insertions in productive TCRs among donors in an Asian-associated ancestry cluster than the approximately 670-donor mean. In this cohort, only TCR beta chains were sequenced, and detectable features were limited by the absence of alpha or paired-chain data. CMV serostatus was the only immune exposure information available for the cohort. Most TCR sequences were seen in very few donors, while some public TCRs were found in many individuals. In an earlier analysis of 500 to 650 of the donors, most TCR beta V segments appeared in productive rearrangements about 87% or about 30% of the time, broadly matching IMGT annotations.

The cohort consisted of 600 to 750 healthy bone marrow donors. All cohort members were sampled while nominally healthy, although unrecorded immune exposures were likely present. The donor was CMV seropositive and was included in the group of some 290 seropositive cohort members. Each donor provided a peripheral blood sample, and peripheral blood mononuclear cells were used for TCR beta sequencing. Genomic DNA extraction from the blood cell samples was performed with the Qiagen DNeasy Blood Extraction Kit. The library was built by means of the immunoSEQ multiplex PCR assay. A mixture of 60 forward primers for TCR Vbeta segments and 13 reverse primers for TCR Jbeta segments was used in the multiplex PCR. A multiplex PCR assay on genomic DNA amplified the CDR3 region of rearranged TCR beta genes. The amplified TCR beta libraries were sequenced on the Illumina HiSeq System as 87-base-pair reads. The published analysis was carried out like this. In a later analysis, roughly 80 million unique TCR beta chains were counted across the 650 to 750 repertoires, and roughly 11 million of these chains were shared by at least two donors. Raw reads were error-corrected and collapsed into unique sequences by a nearest-neighbor algorithm in which closely related sequences were merged to remove PCR and sequencing errors. Alignment of CDR3 sequences to IMGT reference sequences was used to assign V, D and J gene segments. For a sequence to be retained, a match of at least six nucleotides was required to both a V gene segment and a J gene segment. A rearrangement was called productive if the CDR3 had no stop codons and remained in frame with V and J, and every other rearrangement was called non-productive. Following IMGT convention, CDR3 was defined as the stretch from the second conserved V-encoded cysteine to the conserved J-encoded phenylalanine. Sequences without an unambiguous match to a single V gene segment were excluded from the earlier analysis of about 600 of the donors. In an earlier analysis of 500 to 750 of the donors, V segments were called functional above 56.7% productive rearrangements and were called segregating when the between-donor standard deviation exceeded 5%. A statistical classification framework was developed to diagnose cytomegalovirus status using the catalog of TCR beta chain sequences. In a later analysis, TCR nucleotide sequences were compared against IMGT/GENE-DB human TR gene sequences so that V and J genes could be assigned. A later analysis assigned CDR3 sequences and most-parsimonious VDJ recombination scenarios with the TCRdist pipeline. In a later analysis, each TCR beta chain was defined by its CDR3 amino acid sequence together with its V-gene family, and reads lacking a unique V-gene family were excluded. In a later analysis, 450 to 600 highly shared, low-generation-probability nucleotide sequences were removed to address suspected cross-contamination and a sequencing artifact. In a later analysis, a clonal expansion index for each public chain was calculated from normalized within-repertoire ranks of inferred template counts. In a later analysis, generation probabilities were computed with a VDJ recombination model fitted to out-of-frame rearrangements, and the resulting probabilities were checked against IGoR. In a later analysis, hypergeometric tests were used to score TCR-TCR, TCR-HLA and TCR-CMV co-occurrence, with a repertoire-size bias correction applied to TCR pairs. In a later analysis, false discovery rates were estimated by permuting HLA or CMV assignments 20 times. In a later analysis, co-occurring TCRs were grouped using DBSCAN, with TCRdist sequence similarity added in when clustering inside HLA-allele-positive subsets. Repertoires with fewer than 30,000 or more than 120,000 public chains, plus five repertoires with anomalous nucleotide sharing, were excluded from co-occurrence clustering. Entries here come from immuneACCESS through TCRdb and include only in-frame sequences with V and J called. Some clones fail to appear in such tables; in the studies checked, an unresolved V gene covers under half of the shortfall, and the cause of the remainder is unknown. Clone size and the V and J calls come from that table; the DNA yielded D and trimming. Across this sample there are over 95,000 clones, with 60% to 85% seen only once. Clones ranked in the top ten supply roughly 12% of the sample.

The CDR3, cysteine through phenylalanine, is 18 amino acids long. Only CDR3 DNA remains: 54 bases, in frame from the first base. Sequenced input: PBMCs. The source of this sequence is a woman aged 40 to 50 in good health and CMV-seropositive. The chain employs TRBV12-1 and TRBJ1-5. TRBV12-1 is an annotated pseudogene. In nucleotide form, the sequence is TGTGCCAGCAGCCCCATGAAACTCGGGTTTAAAGGCTGTCAGCCCCAGCATTTT. Its amino acids are CASSPMKLGFKGCQPQHF.